This TCR beta chain was found in a study of blood T cells in healthy people across ages. Across the whole study: With template switching, about one barcoded beta molecule was captured per two T cells.

For the second PCR, which ran for 7 to 11 cycles, a sample-barcoded 5' primer and a J-beta primer mix were used. TCRdb re-derived calls from the 5' RACE reads in MiXCR, one entry per CDR3 protein. The data show more than 900,000 distinct CDR3 sequences, with almost 25% seen just once and less than 0.75% held by the top ten. V gave up 7 bases and J gave up 2 bases, with 13 bases separating them. Germline CDR1 DFQATT, CDR2 SNEGSKA (reference sequence). There are 13 residues in the CDR3. This same sample was also taken into another study, of T cells of mothers and their children. That study reports: Mothers and children who were related shared slightly more overlap than unrelated pairs, but not significantly more.

Sequenced input: blood. This clonotype originated in a girl aged 2 to 9 in good health. V is TRBV20-1 and J is TRBJ2-3, with D perhaps assigned TRBD1 or TRBD2 (5 bases each). The CDR3, as DNA: TGCAGTGTTGGGACCTCAGTCACAGATACGCAGTATTTT. This encodes CSVGTSVTDTQYF.